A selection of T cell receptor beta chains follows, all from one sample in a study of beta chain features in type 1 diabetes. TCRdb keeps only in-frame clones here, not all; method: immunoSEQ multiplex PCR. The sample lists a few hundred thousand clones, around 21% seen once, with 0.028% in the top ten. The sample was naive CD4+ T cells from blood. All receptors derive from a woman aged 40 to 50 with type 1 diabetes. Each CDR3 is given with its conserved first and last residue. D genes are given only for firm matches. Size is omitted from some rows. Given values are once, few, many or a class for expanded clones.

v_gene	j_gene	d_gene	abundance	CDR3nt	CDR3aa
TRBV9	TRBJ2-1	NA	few	TGTGCCAGCAGCATTGAGAGCTCCTACAATGAGCAGTTCTTC	CASSIESSYNEQFF
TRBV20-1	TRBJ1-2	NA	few	TGCAGTGCCAGTCCGGGGGGCTACACCTTC	CSASPGGYTF
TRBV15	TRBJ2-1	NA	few	TGTGCCACCAGCTCCCTCGGTTGGGAGGGGGACAATGAGCAGTTCTTC	CATSSLGWEGDNEQFF
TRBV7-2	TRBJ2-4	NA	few	TGTGCCAGCAGCTTAGCTACCGGAGATCGGCGCATTCAGTACTTC	CASSLATGDRRIQYF
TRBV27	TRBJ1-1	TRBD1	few	TGTGCCAGTTCGTCCCGGACAGGGGCAAGGAACACTGAAGCTTTCTTT	CASSSRTGARNTEAFF
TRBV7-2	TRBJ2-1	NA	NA	TGTGCCAGCAGCTCCGGACAGAGTGAGCAGTTCTTC	CASSSGQSEQFF
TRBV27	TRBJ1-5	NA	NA	TGTGCCAGCAGCTCCTTACGGGGGAGCTCCAATCAGCCCCAGCATTTT	CASSSLRGSSNQPQHF
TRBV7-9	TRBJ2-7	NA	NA	TGTGCCAGCAGCTTACCCCACTACGAGCAGTACTTC	CASSLPHYEQYF
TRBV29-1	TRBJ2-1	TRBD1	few	TGCAGCGTTGTTATTCGGGACAGATACAATGAGCAGTTCTTC	CSVVIRDRYNEQFF
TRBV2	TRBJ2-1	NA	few	TGTGCCAGCGGCCACTACAATGAGCAGTTCTTC	CASGHYNEQFF
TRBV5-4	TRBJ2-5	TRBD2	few	TGTGCCAGCACCGCAAGAGCGGGAGGGGGCGAGACCCAGTACTTC	CASTARAGGGETQYF
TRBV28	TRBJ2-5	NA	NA	TGTGCCAGCAGCCCGGACAGCCCGACCCAGTACTTC	CASSPDSPTQYF
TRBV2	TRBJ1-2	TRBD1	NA	TGTGCTCTTGACAGGGACCTTAACTATGGCTACACCTTC	CALDRDLNYGYTF
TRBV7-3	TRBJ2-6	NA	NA	TGTGCCAGCAGCTTAAGCAGCTCTGGGGCCAACGTCCTGACTTTC	CASSLSSSGANVLTF
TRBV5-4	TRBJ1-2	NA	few	TGTGCCAGCAGCAGACAGGAAAAAGGCTACACCTTC	CASSRQEKGYTF